Listed below are T cell receptor beta chains from one sample, sequenced in a study of blood T cells in healthy people across ages. TCRdb fed the 5' RACE reads into MiXCR, producing one record per CDR3 protein. The sample has over 1,300,000 distinct CDR3 sequences, approximately 59% seen once. The sample was blood. Receptors originate from a man younger than 35 in good health. CDR3s include the opening cysteine and the closing phenylalanine or tryptophan. D genes are given only for firm matches. Clone size is given for some rows only: seen once, a few or many times, or a class if the clone is expanded.

v_call	j_call	clone_size	d_call	cdr3_aa	cdr3_nt
TRBV27	TRBJ1-2	.	.	CASSLWAGGGGGHTF	TGTGCCAGCAGTTTATGGGCCGGAGGAGGTGGTGGCCACACCTTC
TRBV12-3/TRBV12-4	TRBJ2-7	.	TRBD2	CASTLAGGVFEQYF	TGTGCCAGCACTTTAGCGGGAGGGGTGTTCGAGCAGTACTTC
TRBV27	TRBJ2-4	few	TRBD1	CASSSLTTGGADIQYF	TGTGCCAGCAGTTCTCTCACAACAGGGGGCGCGGACATTCAGTACTTC
TRBV20-1	TRBJ2-5	.	.	CSVTRRVLSGEQYF	TGCAGTGTGACGAGGCGGGTCTTATCGGGAGAGCAGTACTTC
TRBV5-1	TRBJ2-3	.	.	CASSLEDRFTDTQYF	TGCGCCAGCAGCTTGGAGGACAGATTCACAGATACGCAGTATTTT
TRBV12-3/TRBV12-4	TRBJ2-1	.	TRBD2	CASSFSGALDEQFF	TGTGCCAGCAGTTTTAGCGGGGCCCTCGATGAGCAGTTCTTC
TRBV6-5	TRBJ2-1	once	.	CASRPTRGIYNEQFF	TGTGCCAGCAGACCGACTCGCGGGATCTACAATGAGCAGTTCTTC
TRBV5-1	TRBJ2-2	.	TRBD2	CASSPLTSGTAGELFF	TGCGCCAGCAGCCCCCTGACTAGCGGGACGGCCGGGGAGCTGTTTTTT
TRBV6-1	TRBJ2-1	.	TRBD2	CASVQAQAGPITGEQFF	TGTGCCAGCGTACAAGCTCAAGCGGGGCCGATCACGGGTGAGCAGTTCTTC
TRBV5-6	TRBJ1-6	.	.	CASSLQGLNSPLHF	TGTGCCAGCAGCTTACAGGGTCTTAATTCACCCCTCCACTTT
TRBV4-3	TRBJ2-3	once	TRBD2	CASSPNSGGGTDTQYF	TGCGCCAGCAGCCCTAATAGCGGGGGGGGCACAGATACGCAGTATTTT
TRBV6-5	TRBJ2-7	.	TRBD2	CASKTSGLAGGYEQYF	TGTGCCAGCAAAACCTCGGGACTAGCGGGAGGTTACGAGCAGTACTTC
TRBV4-1	TRBJ2-7	few	.	CASSPNFGGYEQYF	TGCGCCAGCAGCCCCAACTTCGGAGGGTACGAGCAGTACTTC
TRBV6-2/TRBV6-3	TRBJ2-4	few	.	CASSYYPQTFIAKNIQYF	TGTGCCAGCAGTTACTACCCCCAGACTTTTATAGCCAAAAACATTCAGTACTTC
TRBV12-3/TRBV12-4	TRBJ2-5	.	TRBD1	CASSFGGTGVGETQYF	TGTGCCAGCAGTTTCGGAGGGACAGGGGTTGGAGAGACCCAGTACTTC
TRBV28	TRBJ1-1	many	.	CASSFRVNTEAFF	TGTGCCAGCAGCTTCAGGGTCAACACTGAAGCTTTCTTT
TRBV5-1	TRBJ2-2	.	.	CASSLTPTRNTGELFF	TGCGCCAGCAGCTTAACACCGACTAGGAACACCGGGGAGCTGTTTTTT
TRBV29-1	TRBJ1-2	few	.	CSGHRVRDGYTF	TGCAGCGGCCACAGGGTCAGGGATGGCTACACCTTC
TRBV10-3	TRBJ1-1	.	.	CAISESVKTEAFF	TGTGCCATCAGTGAGTCTGTCAAGACTGAAGCTTTCTTT
TRBV27	TRBJ1-5	.	.	CASSLLGEGNQPQHF	TGTGCCAGCAGTTTATTGGGGGAAGGCAATCAGCCCCAGCATTTT
TRBV7-2	TRBJ1-2	.	.	CASSWAKKGSVGYTF	TGTGCCAGCAGCTGGGCGAAAAAGGGGTCGGTTGGCTACACCTTC
TRBV29-1	TRBJ2-4	.	.	CSVEGGLRKQYF	TGCAGCGTTGAAGGGGGTCTCCGGAAGCAGTACTTC
TRBV2	TRBJ1-1	.	TRBD1	CASSTQGVAEAFF	TGTGCCAGCAGTACCCAGGGGGTCGCTGAAGCTTTCTTT
TRBV6-1	TRBJ2-2	.	TRBD2	CASRPGLAGEMNTGELFF	TGTGCCAGCAGGCCGGGACTAGCGGGAGAGATGAACACCGGGGAGCTGTTTTTT
TRBV18	TRBJ1-2	.	TRBD1	CASSPRDRELYGYTF	TGTGCCAGCTCACCAAGGGACAGGGAGCTCTATGGCTACACCTTC
TRBV20-1	TRBJ1-6	.	.	CSAYEQGVDSPLHF	TGCAGTGCTTACGAACAGGGAGTGGATTCACCCCTCCACTTT
TRBV29-1	TRBJ2-7	.	.	CSVGGGGFQEIQYF	TGCAGCGTTGGGGGTGGGGGCTTTCAAGAGATCCAGTACTTC
TRBV4-1	TRBJ2-1	.	.	CASSQVYQYNEQFF	TGCGCCAGCAGCCAAGTCTATCAATACAATGAGCAGTTCTTC
TRBV12-3/TRBV12-4	TRBJ2-1	.	.	CASSVVVTYNEQFF	TGTGCCAGCAGTGTAGTGGTTACCTACAATGAGCAGTTCTTC
TRBV20-1	TRBJ1-2	.	.	CSSRTNYGYTF	TGCAGCTCTAGGACTAACTATGGCTACACCTTC
TRBV7-8	TRBJ2-5	.	TRBD2	CASSFWASGGEAQYF	TGTGCCAGCAGCTTTTGGGCTAGCGGGGGGGAGGCCCAGTACTTC
TRBV27	TRBJ1-2	.	.	CASSFRNLYGYTF	TGTGCCAGCAGTTTTCGTAATCTCTATGGCTACACCTTC
TRBV11-2	TRBJ2-7	.	TRBD1	CASSLAQGGLGAYEQYF	TGTGCCAGCAGCTTAGCACAGGGGGGACTGGGAGCCTACGAGCAGTACTTC
TRBV6-6	TRBJ2-3	.	.	CASTNSAGTRGFDTQYF	TGTGCCAGCACTAACTCTGCGGGTACACGGGGTTTTGATACGCAGTATTTT
TRBV20-1	TRBJ1-1	.	.	CSANIQGAVTEAFF	TGCAGTGCCAATATCCAGGGTGCAGTCACTGAAGCTTTCTTT
TRBV10-3	TRBJ1-2	.	.	CAISDLAGRDGYTF	TGTGCCATCAGTGACCTGGCAGGGCGGGATGGCTACACCTTC
TRBV20-1	TRBJ2-7	.	.	CSARGDSYNEQYF	TGCAGTGCTAGAGGTGACAGCTACAATGAGCAGTACTTC
TRBV20-1	TRBJ2-5	once	.	CSARVGLDEQYF	TGCAGTGCTAGAGTAGGGTTGGATGAGCAGTACTTC
TRBV4-3	TRBJ1-2	.	.	CASSQSRIGGYTF	TGCGCCAGCAGCCAGAGTCGAATCGGTGGCTACACCTTC
TRBV4-3	TRBJ2-1	.	TRBD2	CASSQDRFGSGNDEQFF	TGCGCCAGCAGCCAAGATCGCTTCGGGAGCGGGAATGATGAGCAGTTCTTC